This T cell receptor beta chain was captured in a study of T cell repertoires in cytomegalovirus infection. Overall study context: Well-studied HLA-B-restricted CMV epitopes were used in the study alongside recently identified HLA-C-restricted ones.

Comments on this clonotype: Antigen specificity is unknown.

TCRdb re-called the reads through MiXCR, storing one row per CDR3 protein. The data show 370,000 or so distinct CDR3 sequences, roughly 36% seen once. Looked up from germline, CDR1 is SNHLY and CDR2 is FYNNEI. V lost 3 bases and J lost 1; bases outside the gene matches: 1. This CDR3 is 15 amino acids long. The chain recombines TRBV2 with TRBJ2-2; TRBD1 matches at 8 bases. The sequence was collected from a human donor in good health (CMV status not recorded). Some clones in this sample may be carry-over from other donors' samples. Sample: cultured PBMCs, taken from culture after CMV antigen stimulation. Written as DNA, the CDR3 is TGTGCCAGCAGTGATGACAGGGGGAACACCGGGGAGCTGTTTTTT. It codes for CASSDDRGNTGELFF.